This T cell receptor beta chain came from a study of blood T cell repertoires in COVID-19. Study background: From the United States, Italy and Spain came samples of acute and convalescent COVID-19. The analysed material was cDNA or gDNA that came from T cells, B-cell-depleted T cells, or PBMCs.

The CDR3 totals 11 residues. In germline, CDR1 is SQVTM, CDR2 ANQGSEA. Trimming took off 3 bases at V and 15 bases at J, with 15 bases between the two ends. Followed over time, Seattle patients had been enrolled while infection was active. In the original analysis: The assay estimated nucleated cells by amplifying reference gene primers. Sequencing was performed with immunoSEQ multiplex PCR; in TCRdb, only in-frame clones are kept and a portion is missing. V, J and clone size reflect that table, while D and trimming were determined from the DNA. This repertoire shows fewer than 300,000 clones, about 90% found once; its top ten account for just over 2.5%.

The rearrangement links TRBV29-1 to TRBJ2-1; maybe TRBD1 (5 bases). This receptor was taken from a person aged 18 to 30 with COVID-19, enrolled during active disease. The specimen was peripheral blood. CDR3 bases: TGCAGCGTTGAGGGTCGAGGACATGGGTTCTTC. It encodes CSVEGRGHGFF.